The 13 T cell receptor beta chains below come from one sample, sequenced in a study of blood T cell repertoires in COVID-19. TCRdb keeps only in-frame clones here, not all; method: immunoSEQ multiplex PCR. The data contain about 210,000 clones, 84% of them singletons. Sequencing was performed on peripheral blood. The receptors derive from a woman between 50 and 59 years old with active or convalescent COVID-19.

Here the CDR3 reads CASSLAGTGGDSPLHF. The CDR3 DNA reads TGTGCCAGCAGCTTGGCCGGGACAGGGGGAGATTCACCCCTCCACTTT. This sequence joins TRBV5-6 and TRBJ1-6, with TRBD1 matching 11 bases. The CDR3 is 16 amino acids. The trim removed 0 bases at V and 8 bases at J, leaving 4 bases unmatched. From germline, CDR1 is SGHDT and CDR2 YYEEEE. Full variable domain (outside the CDR3, taken from reference TRBV5-6 and TRBJ1-6): DAGVTQSPTHLIKTRGQQVTLRCSPKSGHDTVSWYQQALGQGPQFIFQYYEEEERQRGNFPDRFSGHQFPNYSSELNVNALLLGDSALYLCASSLAGTGGDSPLHFGNGTRLTVT.

The CDR3 is CAISSGIETQYF. CDR3 DNA sequence: TGTGCCATCAGCTCAGGGATAGAGACCCAGTACTTC. This rearrangement joins TRBV10-3 to TRBJ2-5, with a possible D match to TRBD1 (5 bases). CDR1 is ENHRY and CDR2 is SYGVKD in the germline V gene. V lost 6 bases to trimming and J lost 4 bases, with 9 bases between them. There are 12 residues in the CDR3.

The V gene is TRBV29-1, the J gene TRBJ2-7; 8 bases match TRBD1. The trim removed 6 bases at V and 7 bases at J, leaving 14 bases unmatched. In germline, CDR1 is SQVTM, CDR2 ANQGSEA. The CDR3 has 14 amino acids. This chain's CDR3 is CSVPSDRAFGEQYF. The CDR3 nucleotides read TGCAGCGTCCCCTCGGACAGGGCTTTTGGGGAGCAGTACTTC.

The CDR3 sequence: CASSRRPPGQGAQEQYF. CDR3 in DNA: TGTGCCAGCAGTCGACGACCGCCGGGACAGGGGGCGCAAGAGCAGTACTTC. The chain joins TRBV27 to TRBJ2-7, with TRBD1 matching 12 bases. After removal of 5 bases from V and 7 bases from J, the junction contained 15 bases not matched to a gene. This CDR3 comprises 17 residues. From germline, CDR1 is MNHEY and CDR2 SMNVEV (reference sequence).

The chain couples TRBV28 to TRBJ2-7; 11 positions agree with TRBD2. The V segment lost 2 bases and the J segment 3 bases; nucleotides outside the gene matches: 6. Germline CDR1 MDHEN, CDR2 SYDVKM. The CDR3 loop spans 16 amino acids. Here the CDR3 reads CASSLGGTSGFYEQYF. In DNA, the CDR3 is TGTGCCAGCAGTTTAGGGGGGACTAGCGGCTTCTACGAGCAGTACTTC.

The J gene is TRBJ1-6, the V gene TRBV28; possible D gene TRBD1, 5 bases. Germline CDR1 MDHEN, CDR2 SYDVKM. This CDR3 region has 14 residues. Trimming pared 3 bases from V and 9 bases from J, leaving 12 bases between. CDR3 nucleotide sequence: TGTGCCAGCAGTTTTGGGCAAGGGGTTTCACCCCTCCACTTT. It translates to CASSFGQGVSPLHF. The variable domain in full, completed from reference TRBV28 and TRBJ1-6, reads DVKVTQSSRYLVKRTGEKVFLECVQDMDHENMFWYRQDPGLGLRLIYFSYDVKMKEKGDIPEGYSVSREKKERFSLILESASTNQTSMYLCASSFGQGVSPLHFGNGTRLTVT.

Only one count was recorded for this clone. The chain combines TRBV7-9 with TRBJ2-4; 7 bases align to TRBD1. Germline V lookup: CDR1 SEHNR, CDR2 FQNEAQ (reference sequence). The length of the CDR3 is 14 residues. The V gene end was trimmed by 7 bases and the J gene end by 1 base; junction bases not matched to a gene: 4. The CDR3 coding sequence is TGTGCCAGCAACCCACAGGGGGCCAAAAACATTCAGTACTTC. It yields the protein CASNPQGAKNIQYF.

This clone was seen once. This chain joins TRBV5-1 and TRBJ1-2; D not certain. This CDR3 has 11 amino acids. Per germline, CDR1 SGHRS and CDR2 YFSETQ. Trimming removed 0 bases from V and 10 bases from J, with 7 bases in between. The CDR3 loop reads CASSLAGVYTF. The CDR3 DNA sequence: TGCGCCAGCAGCTTGGCCGGAGTCTACACCTTC.

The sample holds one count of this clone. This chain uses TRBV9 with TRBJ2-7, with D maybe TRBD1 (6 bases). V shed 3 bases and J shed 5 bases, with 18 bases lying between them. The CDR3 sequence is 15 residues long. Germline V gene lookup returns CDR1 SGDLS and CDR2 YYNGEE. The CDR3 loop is CASSGKIGGPDEQYF. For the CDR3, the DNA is TGTGCCAGCAGCGGCAAAATAGGGGGTCCGGACGAGCAGTACTTC.

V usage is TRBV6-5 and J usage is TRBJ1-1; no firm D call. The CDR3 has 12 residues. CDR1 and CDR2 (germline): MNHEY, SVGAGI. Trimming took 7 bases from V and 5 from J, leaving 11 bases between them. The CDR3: CASTRRGTEAFF. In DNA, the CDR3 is TGTGCCAGCACAAGACGGGGTACTGAAGCTTTCTTT.

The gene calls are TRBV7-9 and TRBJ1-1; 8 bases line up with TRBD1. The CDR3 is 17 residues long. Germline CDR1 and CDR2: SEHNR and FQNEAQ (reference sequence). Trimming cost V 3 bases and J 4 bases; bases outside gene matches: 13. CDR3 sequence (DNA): TGTGCCAGCAGCTTCGACGGGACAGGTCTGATTTTCACTGAAGCTTTCTTT. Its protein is CASSFDGTGLIFTEAFF.

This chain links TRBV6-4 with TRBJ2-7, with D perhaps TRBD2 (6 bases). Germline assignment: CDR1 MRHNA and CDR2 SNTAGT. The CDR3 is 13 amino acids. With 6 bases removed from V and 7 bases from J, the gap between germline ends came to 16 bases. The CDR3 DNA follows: TGTGCCAGCAGCCTACTTCAGGGACTGGAGCAGTACTTC. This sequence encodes CASSLLQGLEQYF.

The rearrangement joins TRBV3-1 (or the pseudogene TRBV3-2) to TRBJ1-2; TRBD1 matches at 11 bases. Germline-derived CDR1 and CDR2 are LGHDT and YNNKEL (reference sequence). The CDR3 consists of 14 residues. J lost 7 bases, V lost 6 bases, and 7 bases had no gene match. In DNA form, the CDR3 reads TGTGCCAGCAGGACGGGACAGGGGGTCGGTGGCTACACCTTC. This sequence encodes CASRTGQGVGGYTF.